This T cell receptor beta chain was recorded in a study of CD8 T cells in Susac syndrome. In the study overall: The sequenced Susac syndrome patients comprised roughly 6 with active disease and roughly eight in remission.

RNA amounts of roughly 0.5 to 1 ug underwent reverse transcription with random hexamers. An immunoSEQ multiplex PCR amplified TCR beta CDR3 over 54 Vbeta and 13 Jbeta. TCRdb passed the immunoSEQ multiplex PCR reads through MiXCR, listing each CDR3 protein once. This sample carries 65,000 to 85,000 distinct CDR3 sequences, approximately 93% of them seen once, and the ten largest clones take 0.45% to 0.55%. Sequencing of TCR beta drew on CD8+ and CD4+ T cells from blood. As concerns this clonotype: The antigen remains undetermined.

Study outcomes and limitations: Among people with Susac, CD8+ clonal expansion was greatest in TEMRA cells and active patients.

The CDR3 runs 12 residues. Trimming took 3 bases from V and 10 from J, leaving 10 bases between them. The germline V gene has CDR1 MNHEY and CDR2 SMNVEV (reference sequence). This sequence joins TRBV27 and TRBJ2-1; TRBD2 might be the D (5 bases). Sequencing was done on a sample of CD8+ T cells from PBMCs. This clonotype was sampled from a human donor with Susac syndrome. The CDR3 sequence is CASSFLAGEQFF. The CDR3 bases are TGTGCCAGCAGTTTCCTAGCTGGGGAGCAGTTCTTC.